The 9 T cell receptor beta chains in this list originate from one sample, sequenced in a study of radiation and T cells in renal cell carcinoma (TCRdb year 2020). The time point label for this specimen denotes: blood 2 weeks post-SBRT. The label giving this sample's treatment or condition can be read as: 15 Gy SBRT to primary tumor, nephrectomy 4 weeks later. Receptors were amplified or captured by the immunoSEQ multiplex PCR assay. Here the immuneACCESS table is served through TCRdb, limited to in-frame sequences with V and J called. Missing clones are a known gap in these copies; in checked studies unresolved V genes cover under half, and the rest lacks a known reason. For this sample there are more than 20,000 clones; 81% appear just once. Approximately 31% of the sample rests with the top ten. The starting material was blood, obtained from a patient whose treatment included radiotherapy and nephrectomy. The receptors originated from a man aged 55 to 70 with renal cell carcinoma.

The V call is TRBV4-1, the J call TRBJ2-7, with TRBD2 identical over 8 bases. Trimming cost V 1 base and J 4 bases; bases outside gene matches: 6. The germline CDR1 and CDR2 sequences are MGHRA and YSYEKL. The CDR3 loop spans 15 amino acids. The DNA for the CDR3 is TGCGCCAGCAGCCAAGGGTTAGCGGGGACTTACGAGCAGTACTTC. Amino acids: CASSQGLAGTYEQYF.

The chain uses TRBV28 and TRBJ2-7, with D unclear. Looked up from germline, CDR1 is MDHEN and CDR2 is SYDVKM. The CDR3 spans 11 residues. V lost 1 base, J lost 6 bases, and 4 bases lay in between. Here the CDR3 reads CASSLFSEQYF. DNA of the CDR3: TGTGCCAGCAGTTTATTCAGCGAGCAGTACTTC.

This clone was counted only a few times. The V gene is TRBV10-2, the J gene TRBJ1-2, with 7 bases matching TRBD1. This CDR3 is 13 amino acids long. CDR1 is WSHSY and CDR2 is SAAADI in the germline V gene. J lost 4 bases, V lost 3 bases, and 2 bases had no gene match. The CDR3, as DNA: TGCGCCAGCAGTGACAGGGGGGCCTATGGCTACACCTTC. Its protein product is CASSDRGAYGYTF.

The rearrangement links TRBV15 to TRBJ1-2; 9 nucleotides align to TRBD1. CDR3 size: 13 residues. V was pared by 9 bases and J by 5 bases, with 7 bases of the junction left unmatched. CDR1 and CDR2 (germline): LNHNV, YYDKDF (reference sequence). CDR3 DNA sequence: TGTGCCACGTCCGGGACAGGGTTGTATGGCTACACCTTC. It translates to CATSGTGLYGYTF. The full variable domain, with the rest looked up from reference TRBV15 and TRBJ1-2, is DAMVIQNPRYQVTQFGKPVTLSCSQTLNHNVMYWYQQKSSQAPKLLFHYYDKDFNNEADTPDNFQSRRPNTSFCFLDIRSPGLGDTAMYLCATSGTGLYGYTFGSGTRLTVV.

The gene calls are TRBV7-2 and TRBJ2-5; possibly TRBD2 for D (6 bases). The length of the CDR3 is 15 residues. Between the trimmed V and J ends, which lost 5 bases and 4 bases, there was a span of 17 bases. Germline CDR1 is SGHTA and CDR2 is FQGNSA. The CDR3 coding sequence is TGTGCCAGCAGCCCCGGGGGTGTGTGGGGAGAGACCCAGTACTTC. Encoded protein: CASSPGGVWGETQYF.

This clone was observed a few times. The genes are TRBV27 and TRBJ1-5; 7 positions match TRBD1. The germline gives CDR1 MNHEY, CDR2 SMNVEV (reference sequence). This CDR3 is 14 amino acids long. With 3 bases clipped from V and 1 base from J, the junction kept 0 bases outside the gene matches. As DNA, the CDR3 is TGTGCCAGCAGTTTGGACAGGAGCAATCAGCCCCAGCATTTT. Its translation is CASSLDRSNQPQHF.

The CDR3: CASSSHVGTLNNEQFF. CDR3 nucleotides: TGTGCCAGCAGTTCCCACGTCGGGACACTTAACAATGAGCAGTTCTTC. This chain joins TRBV27 and TRBJ2-1, with D possibly TRBD1 on 6 matching bases. Trimming shortened V by 4 bases and J by 5 bases, and 18 bases separated the two germline ends. The CDR3 length is 16 residues. Looked up from germline, CDR1 is MNHEY and CDR2 is SMNVEV (reference sequence).

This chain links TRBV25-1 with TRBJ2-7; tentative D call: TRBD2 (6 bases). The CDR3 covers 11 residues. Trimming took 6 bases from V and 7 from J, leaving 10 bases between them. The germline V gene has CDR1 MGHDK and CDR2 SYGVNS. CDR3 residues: CASSRRGEQYF. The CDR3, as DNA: TGTGCCAGCAGCCGCCGGGGGGAGCAGTACTTC.

The CDR3 is CANTGQHNEKLFF. CDR3 nucleotides: TGTGCCAATACGGGACAGCATAATGAAAAACTGTTTTTT. The chain is built from TRBV28 and TRBJ1-4; 7 positions agree with TRBD1. Germline V gene sequence: CDR1 MDHEN, CDR2 SYDVKM. V shed 10 bases and J 4 bases; nucleotides not matched to a gene: 6. This CDR3 is 13 amino acids long.